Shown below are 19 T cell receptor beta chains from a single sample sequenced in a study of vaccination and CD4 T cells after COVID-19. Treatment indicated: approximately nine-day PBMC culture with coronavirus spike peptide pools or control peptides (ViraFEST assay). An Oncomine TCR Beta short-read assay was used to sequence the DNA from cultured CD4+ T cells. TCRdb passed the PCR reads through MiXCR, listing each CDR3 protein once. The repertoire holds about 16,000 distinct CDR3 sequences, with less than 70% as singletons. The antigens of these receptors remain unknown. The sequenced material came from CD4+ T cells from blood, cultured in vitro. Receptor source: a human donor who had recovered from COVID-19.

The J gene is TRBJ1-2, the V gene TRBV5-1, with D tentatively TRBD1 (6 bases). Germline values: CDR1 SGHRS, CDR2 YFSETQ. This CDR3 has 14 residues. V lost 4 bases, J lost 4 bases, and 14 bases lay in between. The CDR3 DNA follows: TGCGCCAGCAGCGTCCTACAGGGTAGCTATGGCTACACCTTC. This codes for CASSVLQGSYGYTF.

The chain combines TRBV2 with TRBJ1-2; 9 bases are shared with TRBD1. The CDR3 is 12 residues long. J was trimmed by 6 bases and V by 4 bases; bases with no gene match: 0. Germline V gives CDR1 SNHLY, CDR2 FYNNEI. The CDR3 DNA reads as TGTGCCAGCAGTGGGACAGGGGATGGCTACACCTTC. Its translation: CASSGTGDGYTF. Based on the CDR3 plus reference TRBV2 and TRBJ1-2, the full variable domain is EPEVTQTPSHQVTQMGQEVILRCVPISNHLYFYWYRQILGQKVEFLVSFYNNEISEKSEIFDDQFSVERPDGSNFTLKIRSTKLEDSAMYFCASSGTGDGYTFGSGTRLTVV.

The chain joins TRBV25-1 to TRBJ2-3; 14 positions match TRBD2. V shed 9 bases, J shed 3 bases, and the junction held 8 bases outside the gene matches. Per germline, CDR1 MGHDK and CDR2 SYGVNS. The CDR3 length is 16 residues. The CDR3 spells CASSSGTSGRTDTQYF. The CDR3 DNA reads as TGTGCCAGTTCCTCCGGGACTAGCGGGAGAACAGATACGCAGTATTTT.

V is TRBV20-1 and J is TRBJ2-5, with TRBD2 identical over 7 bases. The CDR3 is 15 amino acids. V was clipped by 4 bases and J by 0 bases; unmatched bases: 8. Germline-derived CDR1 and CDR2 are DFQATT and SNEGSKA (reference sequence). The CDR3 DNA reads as TGCAGTGCTATCGGAGGCGGGGGAGACCAAGAGACCCAGTACTTC. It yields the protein CSAIGGGGDQETQYF.

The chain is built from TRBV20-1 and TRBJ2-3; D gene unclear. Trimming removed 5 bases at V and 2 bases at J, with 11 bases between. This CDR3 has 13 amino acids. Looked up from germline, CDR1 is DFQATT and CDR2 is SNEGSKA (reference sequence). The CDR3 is CSAVLDLTDTQYF. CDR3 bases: TGCAGTGCTGTCCTTGACCTCACAGATACGCAGTATTTT.

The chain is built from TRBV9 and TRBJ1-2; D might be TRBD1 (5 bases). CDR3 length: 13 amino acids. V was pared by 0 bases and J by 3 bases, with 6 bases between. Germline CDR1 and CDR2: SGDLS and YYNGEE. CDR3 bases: TGTGCCAGCAGCGTAGGCAGGGACTATGGCTACACCTTC. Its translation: CASSVGRDYGYTF.

The CDR3 spells CASSFYPGQGSSYNSPLHF. CDR3 DNA: TGCGCCAGCAGCTTCTACCCGGGACAGGGGAGCTCCTATAATTCACCCCTCCACTTT. The genes are TRBV5-1 and TRBJ1-6, with 10 nucleotides matching TRBD1. CDR3 length: 19 amino acids. After removal of 2 bases from V and 0 bases from J, the junction contained 8 bases not matched to a gene. The V gene's germline CDR1 is SGHRS and CDR2 YFSETQ.

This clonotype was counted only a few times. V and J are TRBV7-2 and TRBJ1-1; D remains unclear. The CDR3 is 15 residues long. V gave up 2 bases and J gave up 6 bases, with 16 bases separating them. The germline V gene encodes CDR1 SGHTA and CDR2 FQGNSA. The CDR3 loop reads CASSLPFGTAAEAFF. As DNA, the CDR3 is TGTGCCAGCAGCTTACCTTTCGGCACAGCAGCTGAAGCTTTCTTT.

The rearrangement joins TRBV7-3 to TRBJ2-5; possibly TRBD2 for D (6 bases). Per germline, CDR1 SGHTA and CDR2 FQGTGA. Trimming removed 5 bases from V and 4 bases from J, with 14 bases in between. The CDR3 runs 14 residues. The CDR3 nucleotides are TGTGCCAGCAGCCAATCTAGCGCCTCAGAGACCCAGTACTTC. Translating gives CASSQSSASETQYF.

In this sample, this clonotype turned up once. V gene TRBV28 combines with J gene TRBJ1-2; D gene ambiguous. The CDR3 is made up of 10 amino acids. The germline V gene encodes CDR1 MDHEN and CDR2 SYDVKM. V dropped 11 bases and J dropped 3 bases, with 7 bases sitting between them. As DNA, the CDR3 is TGTGCCGCCCGGGACTATGGCTACACCTTC. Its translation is CAARDYGYTF.

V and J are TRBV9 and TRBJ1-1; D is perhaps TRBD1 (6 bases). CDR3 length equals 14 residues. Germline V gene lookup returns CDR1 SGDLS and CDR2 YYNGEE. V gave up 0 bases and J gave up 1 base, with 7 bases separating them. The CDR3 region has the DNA TGTGCCAGCAGCGTAGGGGGACAGAACACTGAAGCTTTCTTT. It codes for CASSVGGQNTEAFF.

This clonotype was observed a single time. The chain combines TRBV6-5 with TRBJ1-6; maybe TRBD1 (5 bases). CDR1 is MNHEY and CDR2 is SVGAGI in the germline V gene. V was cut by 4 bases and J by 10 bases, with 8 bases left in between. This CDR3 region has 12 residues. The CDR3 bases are TGTGCCAGCAGTTTCAGGGAATCACCCCTCCACTTT. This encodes CASSFRESPLHF.

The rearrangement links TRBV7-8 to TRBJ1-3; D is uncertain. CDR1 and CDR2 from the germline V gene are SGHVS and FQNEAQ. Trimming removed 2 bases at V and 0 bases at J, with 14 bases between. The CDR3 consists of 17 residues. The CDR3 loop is CASSLREGRPSGNTIYF. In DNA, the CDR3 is TGTGCCAGCAGCTTACGAGAGGGCCGCCCCTCTGGAAACACCATATATTTT.

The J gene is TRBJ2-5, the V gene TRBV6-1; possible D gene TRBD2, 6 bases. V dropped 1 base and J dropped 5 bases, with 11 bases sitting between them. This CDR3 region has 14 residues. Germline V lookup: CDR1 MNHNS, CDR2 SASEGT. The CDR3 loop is CASSEGGVRETQYF. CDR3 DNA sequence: TGTGCCAGCAGTGAAGGGGGGGTAAGGGAGACCCAGTACTTC.

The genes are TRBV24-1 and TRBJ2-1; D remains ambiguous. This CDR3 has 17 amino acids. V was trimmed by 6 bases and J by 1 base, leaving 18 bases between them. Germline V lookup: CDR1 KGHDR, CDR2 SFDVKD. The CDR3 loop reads CATSMPVKGGSYNEQFF. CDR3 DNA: TGTGCCACCAGTATGCCCGTAAAAGGTGGGTCCTACAATGAGCAGTTCTTC.

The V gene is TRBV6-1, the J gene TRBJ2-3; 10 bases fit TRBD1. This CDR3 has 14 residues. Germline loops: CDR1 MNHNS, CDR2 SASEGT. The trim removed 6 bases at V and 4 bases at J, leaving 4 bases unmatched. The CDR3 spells CASRPGTGADTQYF. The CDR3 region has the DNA TGTGCCAGCAGGCCCGGGACAGGGGCAGATACGCAGTATTTT.

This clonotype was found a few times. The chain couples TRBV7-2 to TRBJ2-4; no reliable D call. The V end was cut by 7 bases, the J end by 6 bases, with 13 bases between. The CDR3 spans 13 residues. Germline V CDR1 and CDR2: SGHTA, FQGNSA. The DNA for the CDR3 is TGTGCCAGCACCGAAAGTGGCAGAAACATTCAGTACTTC. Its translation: CASTESGRNIQYF.

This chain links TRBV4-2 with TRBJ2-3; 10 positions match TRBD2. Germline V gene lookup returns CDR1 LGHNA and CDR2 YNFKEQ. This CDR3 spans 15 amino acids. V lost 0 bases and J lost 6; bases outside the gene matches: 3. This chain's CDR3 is CASSQEPSGSDTQYF. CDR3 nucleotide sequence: TGTGCCAGCAGCCAAGAGCCTAGCGGGAGTGATACGCAGTATTTT.

CDR3: CASSLGENNSPLHF. The CDR3 nucleotides are TGTGCCAGCAGCTTGGGGGAGAACAATTCACCCCTCCACTTT. V is TRBV11-3 and J is TRBJ1-6; D is possibly TRBD1 (5 bases). With 3 bases removed from V and 7 bases from J, the gap between germline ends came to 10 bases. Germline V gene lookup returns CDR1 SGHNT and CDR2 YENEEA. This CDR3 comprises 14 residues.